The clone carrying this T cell receptor beta chain was seen more than once but under ten times. The data originate from a study of cytomegalovirus exposure and HLA in healthy donors. Study context: The early release's HLA-typed donors yielded 80 million to 95 million unique TCRs.

Per the germline V gene, CDR1 is MNHEY and CDR2 is SVGAGI. Trimming removed 6 bases from V and 4 bases from J; junction bases left unmatched: 5. The CDR3 has 15 residues. PCR involved 60 Vbeta and 13 Jbeta primers. The repertoire was sequenced with immunoSEQ multiplex PCR; TCRdb's copy has only in-frame clones and lacks some. The sample holds roughly 160,000 clones, roughly 82% seen once. This receptor was taken from a middle-aged man in good health and CMV-seropositive. V and J are TRBV6-5 and TRBJ1-3; TRBD1 agrees at 11 bases. Sequencing input: PBMCs. The CDR3 nucleotides are TGTGCCAGCAGCGCCGGGACAGGGGGAGGAAACACCATATATTTT. Its translation is CASSAGTGGGNTIYF.